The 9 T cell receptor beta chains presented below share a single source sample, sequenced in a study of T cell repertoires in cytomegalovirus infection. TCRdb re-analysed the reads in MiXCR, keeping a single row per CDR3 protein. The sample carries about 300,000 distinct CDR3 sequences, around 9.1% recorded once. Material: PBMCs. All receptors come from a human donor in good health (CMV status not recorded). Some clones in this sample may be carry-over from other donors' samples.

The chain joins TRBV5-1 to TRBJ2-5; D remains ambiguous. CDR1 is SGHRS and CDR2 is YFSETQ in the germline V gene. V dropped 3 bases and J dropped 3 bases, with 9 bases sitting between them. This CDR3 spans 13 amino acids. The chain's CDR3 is CASSSVTEETQYF. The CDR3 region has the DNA TGCGCCAGCAGCTCCGTAACGGAAGAGACCCAGTACTTC.

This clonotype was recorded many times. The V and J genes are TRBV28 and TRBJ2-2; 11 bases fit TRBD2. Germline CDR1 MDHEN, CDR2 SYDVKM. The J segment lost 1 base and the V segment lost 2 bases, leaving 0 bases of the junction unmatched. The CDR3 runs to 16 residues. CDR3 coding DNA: TGTGCCAGCAGTTTAACTAGCGGGGGGAACACCGGGGAGCTGTTTTTT. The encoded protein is CASSLTSGGNTGELFF.

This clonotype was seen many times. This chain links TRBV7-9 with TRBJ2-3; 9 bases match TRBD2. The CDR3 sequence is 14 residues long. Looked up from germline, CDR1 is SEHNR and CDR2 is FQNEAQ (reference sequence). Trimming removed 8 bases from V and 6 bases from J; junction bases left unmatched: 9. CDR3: CASLGGGAGDTQYF. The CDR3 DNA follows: TGTGCCAGCCTCGGCGGGGGGGCCGGGGATACGCAGTATTTT. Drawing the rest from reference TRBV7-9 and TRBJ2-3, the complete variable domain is DTGVSQNPRHKITKRGQNVTFRCDPISEHNRLYWYRQTLGQGPEFLTYFQNEAQLEKSRLLSDRFSAERPKGSFSTLEIQRTEQGDSAMYLCASLGGGAGDTQYFGPGTRLTVL.

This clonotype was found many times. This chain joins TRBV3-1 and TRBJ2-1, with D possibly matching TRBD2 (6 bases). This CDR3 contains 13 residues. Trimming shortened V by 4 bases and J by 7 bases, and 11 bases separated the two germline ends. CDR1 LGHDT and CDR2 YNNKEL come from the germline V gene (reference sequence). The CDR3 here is CASSRSEGNEQFF. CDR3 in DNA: TGTGCCAGCAGCCGCTCGGAGGGGAATGAGCAGTTCTTC.

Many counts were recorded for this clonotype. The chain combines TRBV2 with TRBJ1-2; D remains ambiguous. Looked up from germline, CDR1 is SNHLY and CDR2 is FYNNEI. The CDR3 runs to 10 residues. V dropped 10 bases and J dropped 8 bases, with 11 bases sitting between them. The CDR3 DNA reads TGTGCCATTCGGATGGCGGGCTACACCTTC. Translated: CAIRMAGYTF.

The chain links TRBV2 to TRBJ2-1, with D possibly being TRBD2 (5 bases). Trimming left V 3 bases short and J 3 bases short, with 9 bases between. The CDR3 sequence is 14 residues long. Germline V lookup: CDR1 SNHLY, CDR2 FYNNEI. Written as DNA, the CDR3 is TGTGCCAGCAGTGACGGGCGGGTCTACAATGAGCAGTTCTTC. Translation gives CASSDGRVYNEQFF. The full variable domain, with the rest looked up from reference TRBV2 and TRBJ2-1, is EPEVTQTPSHQVTQMGQEVILRCVPISNHLYFYWYRQILGQKVEFLVSFYNNEISEKSEIFDDQFSVERPDGSNFTLKIRSTKLEDSAMYFCASSDGRVYNEQFFGPGTRLTVL.

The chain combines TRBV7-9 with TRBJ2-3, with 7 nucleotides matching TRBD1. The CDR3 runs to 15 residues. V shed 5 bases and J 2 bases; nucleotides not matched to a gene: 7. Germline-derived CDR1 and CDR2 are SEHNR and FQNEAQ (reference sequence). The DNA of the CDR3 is TGTGCCAGCAGCCCTAGACAGGGTGCCACAGATACGCAGTATTTT. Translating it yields CASSPRQGATDTQYF.

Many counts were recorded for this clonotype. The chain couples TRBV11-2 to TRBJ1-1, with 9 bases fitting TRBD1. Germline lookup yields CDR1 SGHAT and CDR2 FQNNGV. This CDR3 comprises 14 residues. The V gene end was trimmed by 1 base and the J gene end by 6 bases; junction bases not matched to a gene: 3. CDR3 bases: TGTGCCAGCAGCTTAGGTACAGGGGGCTCTGAAGCTTTCTTT. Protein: CASSLGTGGSEAFF.

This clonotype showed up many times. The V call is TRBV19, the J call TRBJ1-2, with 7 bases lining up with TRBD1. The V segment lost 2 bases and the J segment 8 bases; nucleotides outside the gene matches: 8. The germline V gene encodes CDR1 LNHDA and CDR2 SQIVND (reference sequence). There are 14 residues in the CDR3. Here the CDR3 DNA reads TGTGCCAGTAGTATAACGAGGGGGCGATCCGGCTACACCTTC. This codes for CASSITRGRSGYTF.